Listed below are T cell receptor beta chains from one sample, sequenced in a study of T cell responses to AZD1222 COVID-19 vaccine. The table came from immunoSEQ multiplex PCR; TCRdb's copy has only in-frame clones and leaves some out. Of about 150,000 clones detected, just over 85% appear once; the ten largest clones hold approximately 5.4%. Here the sequenced sample was peripheral blood, taken 28 days after the second AZD1222 dose. The receptors shown here come from an adult who received the AZD1222 COVID-19 vaccine. The CDR3 runs from the conserved cysteine through the conserved F or W. A D gene is named only where the DNA matches it firmly. Rows give clone size only sometimes, using once, few, many, or a class for an expanded clone.

d_gene,len,v_gene,abundance,j_gene,CDR3nt,CDR3aa
TRBD1,13,TRBV18,few,TRBJ1-1,TGTGCCAGCGCGAAAACAGGGGGTGCTGAAGCTTTCTTT,CASAKTGGAEAFF
.,15,TRBV28,.,TRBJ1-5,TGTGCCAGCAGCCCCCGACTGGGGGCAAGTCAGCCCCAGCATTTT,CASSPRLGASQPQHF
TRBD1,17,TRBV5-1,.,TRBJ2-1,TGCGCCAGCAGCTTGGCCGTGGGACAGGGGGCTTTAAATGAGCAGTTCTTC,CASSLAVGQGALNEQFF
.,16,TRBV11-2,.,TRBJ2-5,TGTGCCAGCAGCCAACCTGCTTGGTCGGGATCGGAGACCCAGTACTTC,CASSQPAWSGSETQYF
.,12,TRBV11-2,.,TRBJ1-2,TGTGCCAGCAGCTTAGATGTTTATGGCTACACCTTC,CASSLDVYGYTF
TRBD1,17,TRBV4-1,few,TRBJ1-5,TGCGCCAGCAGCCAAGCTGGGACAGGGTTCGGCAATCAGCCCCAGCATTTT,CASSQAGTGFGNQPQHF
TRBD1,16,TRBV6-1,.,TRBJ2-3,TGTGCCAGCAGTGAGGGGGGACAGGGGTTTGCAGATACGCAGTATTTT,CASSEGGQGFADTQYF
TRBD1,15,TRBV10-3,.,TRBJ2-2,TGTGCCATCAGTGCTCAGGGGGCGAACACCGGGGAGCTGTTTTTT,CAISAQGANTGELFF
TRBD1,15,TRBV6-5,.,TRBJ2-1,TGTGCCAGCAGTTACCGGGACAGGGAGATTAATGAGCAGTTCTTC,CASSYRDREINEQFF
TRBD2,16,TRBV10-3,.,TRBJ2-5,TGTGCCATCAGTGGGCTAGCGGGGGGCAGGTCAGAGACCCAGTACTTC,CAISGLAGGRSETQYF
TRBD1,15,TRBV25-1,.,TRBJ2-7,TGTGCCAGCAGTGAATTTATCGGGACAGTCCACGAGCAGTACTTC,CASSEFIGTVHEQYF
TRBD2,15,TRBV5-1,.,TRBJ2-5,TGCGCCAGCAGCTTAGAGACTAGCGGGGGAGGGGCCCAGTACTTC,CASSLETSGGGAQYF
TRBD1,15,TRBV10-2,.,TRBJ1-1,TGCGCCAGCAGTGAGTCATCCGGCAGGGGGAATGAAGCTTTCTTT,CASSESSGRGNEAFF
.,15,TRBV6-2/TRBV6-3,.,TRBJ1-3,TGTGCCAGCAGTCAAGGCCAAGTGACTGGAAACACCATATATTTT,CASSQGQVTGNTIYF
.,15,TRBV4-2,.,TRBJ2-3,TGTGCCAGCAGCCAAGTCCTCGGACCCACGGATACGCAGTATTTT,CASSQVLGPTDTQYF
.,11,TRBV6-5,.,TRBJ2-3,TGTGCCAGCAGTCTAGGGTCAACGCAGTATTTT,CASSLGSTQYF
.,15,TRBV5-1,.,TRBJ2-3,TGCGCCAGCAGCTCGCTTGGCGGTACCACAGATACGCAGTATTTT,CASSSLGGTTDTQYF
.,13,TRBV5-4,.,TRBJ1-1,TGTGCCAGCAGCTTGGGGGGCGGCACTGAAGCTTTCTTT,CASSLGGGTEAFF
.,13,TRBV3-1/TRBV3-2,few,TRBJ2-1,TGTGCCAGCAGCCAAGCCCCATACAATGAGCAGTTCTTC,CASSQAPYNEQFF
TRBD1,15,TRBV9,.,TRBJ1-1,TGTGCCAGCAGCCCAACCGGGACAGGGGTTTGGATGGCTTTCTTT,CASSPTGTGVWMAFF
TRBD2,16,TRBV27,.,TRBJ2-1,TGTGCCAGCACCATTAGCGGGGGGGCGGCCTACAATGAGCAGTTCTTC,CASTISGGAAYNEQFF
TRBD1,14,TRBV29-1,.,TRBJ1-1,TGCAGCGTTATTCGGGACAGCGTGGGTACTGAAGCTTTCTTT,CSVIRDSVGTEAFF
TRBD1,16,TRBV2,.,TRBJ1-5,TGTGCCAGCAGTTCCGGGACAGACTATAGCAATCAGCCCCAGCATTTT,CASSSGTDYSNQPQHF
TRBD1,15,TRBV5-8,.,TRBJ1-3,TGTGCCAGCAGCCCCACAGGGGGACCTGGAAACACCATATATTTT,CASSPTGGPGNTIYF
TRBD1,14,TRBV6-5,.,TRBJ1-2,TGTGCCAGCCGCCGCGACAGGGAAGGAGTCGGCTACACCTTC,CASRRDREGVGYTF
TRBD1,18,TRBV29-1,.,TRBJ2-1,TGCAGCGTCCTCCGGGACAGGGGATGGGATAGCTCCTACAATGAGCAGTTCTTC,CSVLRDRGWDSSYNEQFF
.,12,TRBV6-5,.,TRBJ1-2,TGTGCCAGCACCGACAAGGAGATCGGCTACACCTTC,CASTDKEIGYTF
.,10,TRBV20-1,few,TRBJ2-5,TGCAGTGCTCTTTGGGGGACCCAGTACTTC,CSALWGTQYF
TRBD2,19,TRBV29-1,.,TRBJ2-1,TGCAGCGTTGAAGGGCGGGTGGCTAGCGGGGGGATAACTGGCCATGAGCAGTTCTTC,CSVEGRVASGGITGHEQFF
.,14,TRBV7-9,.,TRBJ2-7,TGTGCCAGCAACCCCATCGCGGGGCAGGACGAGCAGTACTTC,CASNPIAGQDEQYF
TRBD2,15,TRBV3-1/TRBV3-2,few,TRBJ2-1,TGTGCCAGCAGCCAAGGACTAGCGGGAGGCCTTGGGGGGTTCTTC,CASSQGLAGGLGGFF
.,15,TRBV3-1/TRBV3-2,.,TRBJ2-2,TGTGCCAGCAGCCAAGATTTGGGAAACACCGGGGAGCTGTTTTTT,CASSQDLGNTGELFF
.,12,TRBV7-9,.,TRBJ1-6,TGTGCCAGCAGCTCGGGGAATTCACCCCTCCACTTT,CASSSGNSPLHF
TRBD2,16,TRBV5-1,few,TRBJ2-1,TGCGCCAGCAGCTTGGGTAGGGGGACTAGCCTCGATGAGCAGTTCTTC,CASSLGRGTSLDEQFF
.,12,TRBV10-2,.,TRBJ2-7,TGCGCCAGCAGTGAACTCAACCGCGAGCAGTACTTC,CASSELNREQYF
TRBD1,17,TRBV19,.,TRBJ1-4,TGTGCCAGTAACCCCAGACAGGGGACTGCAACTAATGAAAAACTGTTTTTT,CASNPRQGTATNEKLFF
.,15,TRBV2,.,TRBJ2-1,TGTGCCAGCAGTGAAATGGGGGGCTCCTACAATGAGCAGTTCTTC,CASSEMGGSYNEQFF
.,13,TRBV10-1,.,TRBJ2-3,TGCGCCAGCAGTCCACGGGACACAGATACGCAGTATTTT,CASSPRDTDTQYF
.,17,TRBV14,few,TRBJ2-6,TGTGCCAGCAGCCCACTACAGGTAGACTCTGGGGCCAACGTCCTGACTTTC,CASSPLQVDSGANVLTF
.,14,TRBV2,.,TRBJ2-1,TGTGCCAGCAGTGACGGGGGATACTACAATGAGCAGTTCTTC,CASSDGGYYNEQFF
TRBD2,15,TRBV3-1/TRBV3-2,.,TRBJ2-5,TGTGCCAGCACGGAGGCTAGCGGGAGGGCGGAGACCCAGTACTTC,CASTEASGRAETQYF
.,13,TRBV2,.,TRBJ2-7,TGTGCCAGCAGTGAAAATGGATTCTACGAGCAGTACTTC,CASSENGFYEQYF
.,13,TRBV5-4,.,TRBJ1-3,TGTGCCAGCGGCAGGGAAACCGGAAACACCATATATTTT,CASGRETGNTIYF
.,14,TRBV18,.,TRBJ1-5,TGTGCCAGCTCACCACAGACAGCCAATCAGCCCCAGCATTTT,CASSPQTANQPQHF
.,14,TRBV10-3,.,TRBJ1-1,TGTGCCATCAGTGGGGGACTGGGGGATTTGGGTGCTTTCTTT,CAISGGLGDLGAFF
.,14,TRBV9,.,TRBJ2-2,TGTGCCAGCAGCCCGAGGACTAACACCGGGGAGCTGTTTTTT,CASSPRTNTGELFF
TRBD1,18,TRBV5-1,.,TRBJ1-6,TGCGCCAGCAGCTTGGCCCTTATCCGGGACAGTATTAATTCACCCCTCCACTTT,CASSLALIRDSINSPLHF
.,13,TRBV10-1,.,TRBJ2-2,TGCGCCAGCAGTGAGCTGGTCACCGGGGAGCTGTTTTTT,CASSELVTGELFF
TRBD1,15,TRBV3-1/TRBV3-2,.,TRBJ1-2,TGTGCCAGCAGCCAAGACGGGACAGGGAGCTATGGCTACACCTTC,CASSQDGTGSYGYTF
.,13,TRBV12-3/TRBV12-4,.,TRBJ1-5,TGTGCCAGCAGTTTTTCGGGGTTGCAGCCCCAGCATTTT,CASSFSGLQPQHF
TRBD2,19,TRBV4-1,.,TRBJ2-1,TGCGCCAGCAGCCAAGCCCGATTCGGTAGCGGGAGCTCCTACAATGAGCAGTTCTTC,CASSQARFGSGSSYNEQFF
.,16,TRBV5-4,.,TRBJ1-1,TGTGCCAGCAGCCAGACGGGGGGAATGTGGTACACTGAAGCTTTCTTT,CASSQTGGMWYTEAFF
.,14,TRBV7-9,.,TRBJ2-2,TGTGCCAGCAGCTCCCGGGACCCCACCGGGGAGCTGTTTTTT,CASSSRDPTGELFF
.,13,TRBV9,.,TRBJ2-3,TGTGCCAGCAGCGTAGGTAGCCCAGATACGCAGTATTTT,CASSVGSPDTQYF
.,15,TRBV2,.,TRBJ2-3,TGTGCCACCACCCTCGGGGACCCCTACACAGATACGCAGTATTTT,CATTLGDPYTDTQYF
TRBD1,17,TRBV28,.,TRBJ1-3,TGTGCCAGCAGCTCCCCCGGACAGGTGAGCTCTGGAAACACCATATATTTT,CASSSPGQVSSGNTIYF
TRBD1,16,TRBV4-2,.,TRBJ1-2,TGTGCCAGCAGCCAGGCCAACAGGGGGCTCCCTGGTGGCTACACCTTC,CASSQANRGLPGGYTF
TRBD1,16,TRBV4-1,.,TRBJ1-3,TGCGCCAGCAGCTGGGACAGAGGCTACTCTGGAAACACCATATATTTT,CASSWDRGYSGNTIYF